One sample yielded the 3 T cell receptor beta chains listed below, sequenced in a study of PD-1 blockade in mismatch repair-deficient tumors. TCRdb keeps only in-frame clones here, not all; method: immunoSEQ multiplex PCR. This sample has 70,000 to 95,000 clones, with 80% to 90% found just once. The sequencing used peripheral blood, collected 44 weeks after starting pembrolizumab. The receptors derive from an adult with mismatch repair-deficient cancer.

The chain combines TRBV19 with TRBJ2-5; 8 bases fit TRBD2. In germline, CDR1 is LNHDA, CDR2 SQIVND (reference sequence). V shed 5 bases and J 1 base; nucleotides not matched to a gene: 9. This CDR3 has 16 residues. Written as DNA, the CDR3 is TGTGCCAGTAGTTCTGGCGGGGGGAGAGGCCAAGAGACCCAGTACTTC. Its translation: CASSSGGGRGQETQYF. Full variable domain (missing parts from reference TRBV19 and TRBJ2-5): DGGITQSPKYLFRKEGQNVTLSCEQNLNHDAMYWYRQDPGQGLRLIYYSQIVNDFQKGDIAEGYSVSREKKESFPLTVTSAQKNPTAFYLCASSSGGGRGQETQYFGPGTRLLVL.

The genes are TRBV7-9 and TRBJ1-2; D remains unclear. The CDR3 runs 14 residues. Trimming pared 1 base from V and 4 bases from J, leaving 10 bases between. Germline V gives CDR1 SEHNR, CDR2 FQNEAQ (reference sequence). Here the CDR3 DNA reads TGTGCCAGCAGCTTAGATGGCAGTTCCTATGGCTACACCTTC. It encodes CASSLDGSSYGYTF. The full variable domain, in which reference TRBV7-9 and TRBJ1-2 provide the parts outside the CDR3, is DTGVSQNPRHKITKRGQNVTFRCDPISEHNRLYWYRQTLGQGPEFLTYFQNEAQLEKSRLLSDRFSAERPKGSFSTLEIQRTEQGDSAMYLCASSLDGSSYGYTFGSGTRLTVV.

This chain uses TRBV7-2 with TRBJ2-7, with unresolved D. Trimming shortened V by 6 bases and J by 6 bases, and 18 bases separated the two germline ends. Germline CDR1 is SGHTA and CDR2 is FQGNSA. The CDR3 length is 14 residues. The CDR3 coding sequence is TGTGCCAGCAGGCCGGACCGCAACGGGCGCGAGCAGTACTTC. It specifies CASRPDRNGREQYF. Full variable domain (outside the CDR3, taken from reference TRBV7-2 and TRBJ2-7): GAGVSQSPSNKVTEKGKDVELRCDPISGHTALYWYRQSLGQGLEFLIYFQGNSAPDKSGLPSDRFSAERTGGSVSTLTIQRTQQEDSAVYLCASRPDRNGREQYFGPGTRLTVT.